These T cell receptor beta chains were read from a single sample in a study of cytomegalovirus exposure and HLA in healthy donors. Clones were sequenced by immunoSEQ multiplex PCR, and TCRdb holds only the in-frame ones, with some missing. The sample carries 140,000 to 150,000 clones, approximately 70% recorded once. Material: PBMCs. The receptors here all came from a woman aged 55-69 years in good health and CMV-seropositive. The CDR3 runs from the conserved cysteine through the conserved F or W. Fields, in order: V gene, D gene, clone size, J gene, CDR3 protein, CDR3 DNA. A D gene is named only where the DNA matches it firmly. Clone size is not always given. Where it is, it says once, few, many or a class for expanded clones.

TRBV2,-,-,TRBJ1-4,CASSAQGIGEKLFF,TGTGCCAGCAGTGCCCAGGGAATTGGTGAAAAACTGTTTTTT
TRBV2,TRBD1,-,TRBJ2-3,CASSEEERDRQYF,TGTGCCAGCAGTGAAGAGGAAAGGGACAGGCAGTATTTT
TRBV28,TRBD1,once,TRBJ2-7,CASRKPGQGFEEYF,TGTGCCAGCAGAAAGCCGGGACAGGGATTTGAGGAGTACTTC
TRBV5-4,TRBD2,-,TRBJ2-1,CATTKRAGEDNEQFF,TGTGCCACAACTAAGAGGGCGGGAGAAGACAATGAGCAGTTCTTC
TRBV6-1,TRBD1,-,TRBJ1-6,CASWTGGLGSPLHF,TGTGCCAGCTGGACAGGGGGCTTGGGTTCACCCCTCCACTTT
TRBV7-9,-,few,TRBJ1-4,CASSPDRGYEKLFF,TGTGCCAGCAGCCCCGATAGGGGGTATGAAAAACTGTTTTTT
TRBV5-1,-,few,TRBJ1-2,CASSNPPGGYGYTF,TGCGCCAGCAGCAACCCCCCGGGGGGCTATGGCTACACCTTC
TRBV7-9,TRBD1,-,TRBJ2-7,CASSRGTGISYEQYF,TGTGCCAGCAGCCGTGGGACAGGGATCTCCTACGAGCAGTACTTC
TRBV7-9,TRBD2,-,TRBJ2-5,CASSFSSGSGETQYF,TGTGCCAGCAGCTTCTCTAGCGGGAGCGGTGAGACCCAGTACTTC
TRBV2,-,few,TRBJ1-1,CASRDPGRQNTEAFF,TGTGCCAGCAGAGACCCCGGGAGGCAGAACACTGAAGCTTTCTTT